This T cell receptor (beta chain) comes out of a study of cytomegalovirus exposure and HLA in healthy donors. Looked up from germline, CDR1 is SNHLY and CDR2 is FYNNEI. Trimming left V 6 bases short and J 2 bases short, with 8 bases between. CDR3 length: 13 residues. Researchers ran the PCR with 60 Vbeta and 13 Jbeta primers. Sequencing used immunoSEQ multiplex PCR; TCRdb keeps in-frame clones, though not all of them. The repertoire consists of about 92,000 clones, with roughly 80% occurring once and the leading ten covering approximately 1.3%. The J gene is TRBJ1-5, the V gene TRBV2; D unresolved. The clonotype originates from a girl aged 2-15 years in good health and CMV-seropositive. The sequencing sample was made of PBMCs. The CDR3 nucleotides are TGTGCCAGCAGGGGCAGTGGCAATCAGCCCCAGCATTTT. It is translated as CASRGSGNQPQHF.